This T cell receptor beta chain was sequenced during a study of cytomegalovirus exposure and HLA in healthy donors. General study results and limits: An assumption of roughly uniform sequencing depth across donors underlay the presence/absence analyses.

CDR1 is SGHRS and CDR2 is YFSETQ in the germline V gene. This CDR3 has 15 amino acids. V lost 4 bases, J lost 6 bases, and 16 bases lay in between. Concerning this clone itself: No antigen is known for it.

PCR involved 60 Vbeta and 13 Jbeta primers. Assay: immunoSEQ multiplex PCR; the TCRdb copy retains only in-frame clones and omits some. The sample contains 79,000 or so clones, over 65% of which appear only once. The sample was PBMCs. V gene TRBV5-1 combines with J gene TRBJ1-4; the D is unclear. The sequence derives from a woman aged 35 to 49 in good health and CMV-seropositive. The CDR3 is CASSIETGRDEKLFF. The CDR3 bases are TGCGCCAGCAGCATAGAGACCGGGCGGGATGAAAAACTGTTTTTT.